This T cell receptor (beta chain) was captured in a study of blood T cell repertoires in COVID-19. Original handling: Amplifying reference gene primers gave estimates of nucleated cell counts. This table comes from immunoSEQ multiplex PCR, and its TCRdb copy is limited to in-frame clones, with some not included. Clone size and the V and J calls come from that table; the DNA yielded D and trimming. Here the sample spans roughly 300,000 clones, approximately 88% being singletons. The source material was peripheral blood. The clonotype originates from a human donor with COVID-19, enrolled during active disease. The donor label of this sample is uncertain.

CDR3 residues: CSAQSNIDNEQFF. The CDR3 nucleotides read TGCAGCGCCCAATCGAACATTGACAATGAGCAGTTCTTC. J is TRBJ2-1 and V is TRBV29-1; D ambiguous. The germline V gene has CDR1 SQVTM and CDR2 ANQGSEA. The CDR3 loop spans 13 amino acids. The V end lost 7 bases, the J end lost 5 bases, and 15 bases lay between the germline ends.